Reported below is one T cell receptor beta chain. This CDR3 is 13 amino acids long. Trimming took 7 bases from V and 10 from J; bases not matched to a gene: 8. The germline CDR1 and CDR2 sequences are SQVTM and ANQGSEA. The sample belongs to a study of CD8 T cells in Susac syndrome. Random-hexamer reverse transcription was applied to 0.5 to 1 ug RNA. TCRdb fed the immunoSEQ multiplex PCR reads into MiXCR, producing one record per CDR3 protein. Among approximately 49,000 distinct CDR3 sequences listed, around 95% were seen once. Source material: CD8+ T cells from PBMCs. The chain links TRBV29-1 to TRBJ1-6; 9 bases align to TRBD1. The TCR was taken from a human donor with Susac syndrome. The CDR3 DNA is TGCAGCGGCCGGGACAGGGCTCGGTCACCCCTCCACTTT. This encodes CSGRDRARSPLHF.